The TCR beta chain under discussion was sequenced for a study of cytomegalovirus exposure and HLA in healthy donors. Study in general: Most genotyped donors, about 81% of about 400, had Caucasian-associated genetic ancestry.

The germline gives CDR1 SGHRS, CDR2 YFSETQ. The CDR3 contains 14 residues. Deletions cut 4 bases from V and 2 bases from J, with 10 bases between. About this clone itself: The antigen remains undetermined.

It was with 60 Vbeta and 13 Jbeta primers that the PCR ran. The data were produced by immunoSEQ multiplex PCR, yet TCRdb's version contains in-frame clones alone and is incomplete. The table has 80,000 to 90,000 clones, about four fifths seen once. Notes on the study in general: In most subjects, TCR beta sequences reportedly gave accurate predictions of HLA-A and HLA-B alleles. A later analysis, which compared TCR beta chains of equal frequency, found the HLA-associated ones more clonally expanded. The majority of TCR sequences were rare, yet some public TCRs appeared in many donors.

The chain links TRBV5-1 to TRBJ1-3, with a weak D call TRBD1 (5 bases). The TCR originated in a woman aged 25 to 39 in good health and CMV-seronegative. Sequencing used PBMCs. The CDR3 DNA follows: TGCGCCAGCAGCCCGGGGGGGGCTGGAAACACCATATATTTT. It yields the protein CASSPGGAGNTIYF.